The rows below give T cell receptor beta chains drawn from one sample of a study of CD8+CD57+ T cells in acquired aplastic anemia. MiXCR, applied by TCRdb to the reads, yields one record per CDR3 protein. The repertoire holds around 500,000 distinct CDR3 sequences, with over 25% as singletons. Sequencing used sorted CD4+, CD8+, or CD8+CD57+ T cells (not recorded which) from PBMCs. These receptors were taken from a human donor with aplastic anemia. Both conserved end residues are part of each CDR3. The D gene is left open where the match is weak. Only some rows state a clone size, as once, few, many or a class for expanded clones.

>TRBV25-1|TRBJ1-6|.|TRBD1
CASSLKPPGQGVSPLRF
TGTGCCAGCAGTTTGAAACCTCCGGGACAGGGGGTTTCACCCCTCCGCTTT
>TRBV15|TRBJ2-7|.|TRBD2
CATSRDRGGGQYEQYF
TGTGCCACCAGCAGAGATCGGGGGGGGGGCCAATACGAGCAGTACTTC
>TRBV6-5|TRBJ2-7|few|.
CASSYSKQGSNEQYF
TGTGCCAGCAGTTACTCGAAACAGGGTTCGAACGAGCAGTACTTC
>TRBV5-1|TRBJ1-1|.|.
CASSWPAGVVSTGTEAFF
TGCGCCAGCAGCTGGCCGGCAGGGGTCGTAAGTACGGGCACTGAAGCTTTCTTT
>TRBV19|TRBJ1-2|many|.
CASSPRAGTLSGSGYTF
TGTGCCAGTAGTCCAAGAGCCGGGACACTATCTGGTAGTGGCTACACCTTC
>TRBV30|TRBJ2-1|.|TRBD1
CAWNPGQGRNEQFF
TGTGCCTGGAACCCGGGACAGGGCCGCAATGAGCAGTTCTTC
>TRBV6-1|TRBJ2-5|.|.
CASSVRGFGETQYF
TGTGCCAGCAGTGTCAGGGGATTCGGGGAGACCCAGTACTTC
>TRBV7-8|TRBJ2-7|.|TRBD2
CASSKQRASGGTVYEQYF
TGTGCCAGCAGCAAACAGAGGGCTAGCGGGGGGACGGTATACGAGCAGTACTTC
>TRBV20-1|TRBJ2-1|.|TRBD2
CSARDGLSGERFF
TGCAGTGCTAGAGACGGCCTGAGCGGGGAACGATTCTTC
>TRBV7-2|TRBJ2-3|few|.
CASSLAWGTDTQYF
TGTGCCAGCAGCTTAGCGTGGGGCACAGATACGCAGTATTTT
>TRBV2|TRBJ2-1|.|.
CASSEEGGLRNEQFF
TGTGCCAGCAGTGAAGAGGGGGGCCTTCGAAATGAGCAGTTCTTC
>TRBV15|TRBJ1-6|.|.
CATSSLSNDSPLHF
TGTGCCACCAGCAGCTTAAGTAACGATTCACCCCTCCACTTT
>TRBV29-1|TRBJ2-7|.|TRBD1
CSAGQGAPGEQYF
TGCAGCGCGGGACAGGGGGCTCCCGGGGAGCAGTACTTC
>TRBV7-9|TRBJ1-2|.|.
CASSTGPYGYTF
TGTGCCAGCAGCACGGGACCCTATGGCTACACCTTC
>TRBV7-8|TRBJ1-2|.|TRBD1
CASSSRTGGYDYGYTF
TGTGCCAGCAGCTCCCGGACAGGGGGCTACGACTATGGCTACACCTTC
>TRBV15|TRBJ1-2|.|.
CATSRDLVSAGGYGYTF
TGTGCCACCAGCAGAGATCTTGTGAGTGCGGGGGGCTATGGCTACACCTTC
>TRBV6-5|TRBJ2-7|.|.
CASSWASSYEQYF
TGTGCCAGCAGTTGGGCGAGCTCCTACGAGCAGTACTTC
>TRBV19|TRBJ1-5|many|TRBD1
CASTKDRGGNQPQHF
TGTGCCAGTACCAAGGACAGGGGCGGCAATCAGCCCCAGCATTTT
>TRBV19|TRBJ2-1|many|.
CASSIERGYNEQFF
TGTGCCAGTAGTATAGAGCGCGGATACAATGAGCAGTTCTTC
>TRBV5-1|TRBJ2-3|.|.
CASSASDIPDTDTQYF
TGCGCCAGCAGCGCATCGGACATACCGGACACAGATACGCAGTATTTT
>TRBV9|TRBJ2-6|.|.
CASSAGEAGAFSGANVLTF
TGTGCCAGCAGCGCTGGCGAGGCAGGGGCTTTCTCTGGGGCCAACGTCCTGACTTTC
>TRBV29-1|TRBJ1-2|.|.
CSVAQGSGYTF
TGCAGCGTTGCTCAGGGTAGCGGCTACACCTTC
>TRBV11-1|TRBJ2-1|.|.
CASSREFASGDEQFF
TGTGCCAGCAGCCGAGAGTTCGCGTCCGGAGATGAGCAGTTCTTC
>TRBV10-3|TRBJ1-2|.|TRBD1
CAISQTGGGYTF
TGTGCCATCAGTCAGACAGGGGGCGGCTACACCTTC
>TRBV5-1|TRBJ2-3|.|.
CASSSRGQVGADTQYF
TGCGCCAGCAGCTCCCGTGGGCAGGTTGGAGCAGATACGCAGTATTTT
>TRBV7-3|TRBJ2-7|few|TRBD2
CASSFLLTGTSGTAYEQYF
TGTGCCAGCAGCTTCTTACTAACCGGGACTAGCGGTACCGCCTACGAGCAGTACTTC
>TRBV24-1|TRBJ1-2|.|.
CATSDPPDYGYTF
TGTGCCACCAGTGATCCACCCGATTATGGCTACACCTTC
>TRBV6-5|TRBJ1-2|few|.
CASSYGQGNGYTF
TGTGCCAGCAGTTACGGTCAGGGGAATGGCTACACCTTC
>TRBV7-3|TRBJ1-1|.|.
CASSPQGGGYTEAFF
TGTGCCAGCAGCCCTCAAGGTGGGGGCTACACTGAAGCTTTCTTT
>TRBV7-8|TRBJ2-5|once|TRBD2
CASSKTSAGETQYF
TGTGCCAGCAGCAAGACTAGCGCCGGGGAGACCCAGTACTTC
>TRBV19|TRBJ2-3|once|.
CASSIGDRPTDTQYF
TGTGCCAGTAGTATCGGGGACCGCCCCACAGATACGCAGTATTTT
>TRBV5-1|TRBJ2-3|.|.
CASSLTSRTDTQYF
TGCGCCAGCAGCTTGACTAGTAGGACAGATACGCAGTATTTT
>TRBV29-1|TRBJ1-2|many|.
CSVEGSGDYGYTF
TGCAGCGTTGAGGGTTCCGGTGACTATGGCTACACCTTC
>TRBV2|TRBJ1-5|many|.
CASSEQDLNQPQHF
TGTGCCAGCAGTGAACAGGATCTCAATCAGCCCCAGCATTTT
>TRBV6-1|TRBJ1-2|few|TRBD1
CASNNRQGAGYGYTF
TGTGCCAGCAATAACAGACAGGGGGCCGGCTATGGCTACACCTTC
>TRBV29-1|TRBJ2-7|.|.
CSVLTRGFSYEQYF
TGCAGCGTCCTAACCCGGGGGTTCTCCTACGAGCAGTACTTC
>TRBV4-1|TRBJ1-1|.|TRBD1
CTSSQVGQGDTEAFF
TGCACCAGCAGCCAAGTGGGGCAGGGGGACACTGAAGCTTTCTTT